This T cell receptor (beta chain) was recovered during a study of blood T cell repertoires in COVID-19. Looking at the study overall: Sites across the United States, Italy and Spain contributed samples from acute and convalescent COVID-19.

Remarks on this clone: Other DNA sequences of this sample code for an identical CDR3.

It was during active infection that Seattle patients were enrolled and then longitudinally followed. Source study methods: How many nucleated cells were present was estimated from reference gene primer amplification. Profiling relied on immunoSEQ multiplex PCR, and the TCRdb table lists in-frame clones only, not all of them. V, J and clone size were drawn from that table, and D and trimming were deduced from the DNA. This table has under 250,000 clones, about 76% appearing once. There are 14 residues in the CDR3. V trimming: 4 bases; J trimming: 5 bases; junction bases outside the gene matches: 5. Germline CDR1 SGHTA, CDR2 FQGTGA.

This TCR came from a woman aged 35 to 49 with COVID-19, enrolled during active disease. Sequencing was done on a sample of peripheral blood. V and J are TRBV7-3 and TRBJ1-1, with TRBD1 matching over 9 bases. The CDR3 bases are TGTGCCAGCAGCTCCGGGACAGGGTTGACTGAAGCTTTCTTT. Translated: CASSSGTGLTEAFF.